The clone carrying this T cell receptor (beta chain) was detected many times. The sample is drawn from a study of identical twins. Each CDR3 protein is one row after TCRdb ran MiXCR on the 5' RACE reads. The sample holds hundreds of thousands of distinct CDR3 sequences, 20% to 25% seen once. These data were also filed under a second study, of T cells expressing NK-cell markers.

Sequencing was carried out using PBMCs. This sequence was found in a woman between 18 and 29 years old in good health.

Here the CDR3 DNA reads TGTGCCAGCAGGGGACTGGGAGAGACCCAGTACTTC. Translated: CASRGLGETQYF. This chain links TRBV12-3 or TRBV12-4 with TRBJ2-5; weak D call: TRBD2 (6 bases). The CDR3 spans 12 residues. Trimming pared 6 bases from V and 4 bases from J, leaving 9 bases between.